This is a list of T cell receptor beta chains from one sample in a study of T cell responses to AZD1222 COVID-19 vaccine. The table came from immunoSEQ multiplex PCR; TCRdb's copy has only in-frame clones and leaves some out. The repertoire holds some 130,000 clones, with approximately 89% as singletons. The sample consisted of peripheral blood, taken on day 0 of AZD1222 vaccination. The receptors were gathered from an adult in good health. Each CDR3 is given with its conserved first and last residue. A D gene is named only where the DNA matches it firmly. Part of the rows lack a size; the others show once, few, many or a class for expanded clones.

J	size	D	V	DNA	CDR3
TRBJ1-1	-	-	TRBV2	TGTGCCAGCCACATATCGCAAAACACTGAAGCTTTCTTT	CASHISQNTEAFF
TRBJ1-6	-	-	TRBV7-8	TGTGCCAGCAGCCTAATCTTTAGGGAATTAAATTCACCCCTCCACTTT	CASSLIFRELNSPLHF
TRBJ2-7	-	-	TRBV18	TGTGCCAGCTCAAGCATGAGAGGATCCTACGAGCAGTACTTC	CASSSMRGSYEQYF
TRBJ1-5	once	-	TRBV30	TGTGCCTGGAGGCCAAAACCCCGGACGGAGGGGGGCAATCAGCCCCAGCATTTT	CAWRPKPRTEGGNQPQHF
TRBJ1-5	-	-	TRBV15	TGTGCCACCAGCAGAGGGACAGACAACTCCAAGGGGAATCAGCCCCAGCATTTT	CATSRGTDNSKGNQPQHF
TRBJ1-5	once	-	TRBV6-5	TGTGCCAGCAGTTACAAGGCTTACAGCAATCAGCCCCAGCATTTT	CASSYKAYSNQPQHF
TRBJ2-7	-	-	TRBV5-6	TGTGCCAGCAGCGGCATTCGGGGCGCCGAGCAGTACTTC	CASSGIRGAEQYF
TRBJ2-7	-	-	TRBV6-2/TRBV6-3	TGTGCCAGCAGTAACCGGGCCGCGCTGATCTACGAGCAGTACTTC	CASSNRAALIYEQYF
TRBJ2-7	-	-	TRBV28	TGTGCCAGCAGTACCCCCGGTAGATCAACCTACGAGCAGTACTTC	CASSTPGRSTYEQYF
TRBJ2-1	-	TRBD1	TRBV27	TGTGCCAGCAGCTCCGGGACAGGGTTCGGTGAGCAGTTCTTC	CASSSGTGFGEQFF
TRBJ1-5	-	TRBD1	TRBV29-1	TGCAGCGTTGAAGGGCGGGACAGGGGCGGCAATCAGCCCCAGCATTTT	CSVEGRDRGGNQPQHF
TRBJ1-1	-	-	TRBV7-8	TGTGCCAGCAGTGGGCCTCAGGGGACTGAAGCTTTCTTT	CASSGPQGTEAFF
TRBJ2-1	-	-	TRBV4-2	TGTGCCAGCAGCCAAGATATACCCCTCGACAGGAACAATTACAATGAGCAGTTCTTC	CASSQDIPLDRNNYNEQFF
TRBJ2-2	-	TRBD2	TRBV6-4	TGTGCCAGCAGTTTGCGGGGGGGGAACACCGGGGAGCTGTTTTTT	CASSLRGGNTGELFF
TRBJ1-5	-	-	TRBV27	TGTGCCAGCAGTTTATTGTGGATATCGGGCAATCAGCCCCAGCATTTT	CASSLLWISGNQPQHF
TRBJ2-3	-	TRBD2	TRBV4-2	TGTGCCAGCAGCCAAGATCGGCGGGGGGGCTCGGATACGCAGTATTTT	CASSQDRRGGSDTQYF
TRBJ2-7	-	-	TRBV6-6	TGTGCCAGCAGGAAGACAGGCGGACACTACGAGCAGTACTTC	CASRKTGGHYEQYF
TRBJ2-3	-	-	TRBV5-1	TGCGCCAGCAGCTTGGAGGGGGGGTCTGATACGCAGTATTTT	CASSLEGGSDTQYF
TRBJ2-7	-	-	TRBV12-3/TRBV12-4	TGTGCCAGCAGTTTATACGAGCAGTACTTC	CASSLYEQYF
TRBJ1-5	-	-	TRBV7-8	TGTGCCAGCAGCTTAGTTCGGGGGATCAATCAGCCCCAGCATTTT	CASSLVRGINQPQHF
TRBJ1-2	-	-	TRBV6-5	TGTGCCAGCAGAGGACGGGCCTATGGCTACACCTTC	CASRGRAYGYTF
TRBJ1-1	-	-	TRBV13	TGTGCCAGCAGCTCTACAGGGCCCGGAGCTTTCTTT	CASSSTGPGAFF